This TCR beta chain was profiled in a study of OX40 agonist ivuxolimab in advanced cancers. The ends lost 5 bases at V and 8 bases at J; junction bases unmatched: 5. The CDR3 sequence is 13 residues long. The germline gives CDR1 SGHAT, CDR2 FQNNGV. Assay: immunoSEQ multiplex PCR; the TCRdb copy retains only in-frame clones and omits some. The sample holds around 70,000 clones, 84% seen once. Sequences were derived from CD4+ or CD8+ T cells sorted from blood, sampled in a trial of the OX40 agonist ivuxolimab. The source of this sequence is an adult with an advanced solid tumor such as melanoma, head and neck, liver or kidney cancer. This sequence joins TRBV11-2 and TRBJ2-4; 8 nucleotides align to TRBD1. The CDR3 DNA sequence: TGTGCCAGCAGCCTGGACAGGGCATACATTCAGTACTTC. Translating it yields CASSLDRAYIQYF. Using reference TRBV11-2 and TRBJ2-4 for the parts outside the CDR3, the full variable domain is EAGVAQSPRYKIIEKRQSVAFWCNPISGHATLYWYQQILGQGPKLLIQFQNNGVVDDSQLPKDRFSAERLKGVDSTLKIQPAKLEDSAVYLCASSLDRAYIQYFGAGTRLSVL.